The 29 T cell receptor beta chains given below trace back to one sample, sequenced in a study of cytomegalovirus exposure and HLA in healthy donors. The PCR used 60 Vbeta and 13 Jbeta primers. Assay used: immunoSEQ multiplex PCR; TCRdb lists only in-frame clones, some missing. The sample holds about 160,000 clones; approximately 80% are singletons and the top ten take around 1.3%. Sequenced material: PBMCs. The receptor set was obtained from a woman between 50 and 59 years old in good health and CMV-seronegative.

The chain couples TRBV11-1 to TRBJ2-1; 9 nucleotides line up with TRBD2. The J segment lost 7 bases and the V segment lost 1 base, leaving 11 bases of the junction unmatched. There are 17 residues in the CDR3. Germline V gene data show CDR1 as SGHAT and CDR2 as FQDESV (reference sequence). CDR3 residues: CASSLDLAGVVLNEQFF. The CDR3 nucleotides are TGTGCCAGCAGCTTAGATTTAGCGGGAGTGGTTTTGAATGAGCAGTTCTTC. The full variable domain, its missing parts supplied by reference TRBV11-1 and TRBJ2-1, is EAEVAQSPRYKITEKSQAVAFWCDPISGHATLYWYRQILGQGPELLVQFQDESVVDDSQLPKDRFSAERLKGVDSTLKIQPAELGDSAMYLCASSLDLAGVVLNEQFFGPGTRLTVL.

This rearrangement joins TRBV7-9 to TRBJ1-2, with 8 nucleotides matching TRBD1. CDR3 length: 14 residues. CDR1 SEHNR and CDR2 FQNEAQ come from the germline V gene (reference sequence). After removal of 1 base from V and 6 bases from J, the junction contained 4 bases not matched to a gene. Here the CDR3 DNA reads TGTGCCAGCAGCTTAGGGGGGACAGGCGATGGCTACACCTTC. Residues: CASSLGGTGDGYTF.

The rearrangement uses TRBV4-2 and TRBJ1-2; TRBD1 is a possible D gene (5 bases). Deletions cut 0 bases from V and 0 bases from J, with 11 bases between. The germline CDR1 and CDR2 sequences are LGHNA and YNFKEQ. This CDR3 spans 16 amino acids. The CDR3 protein is CASSQERGGPNYGYTF. As DNA, the CDR3 is TGTGCCAGCAGCCAAGAGAGGGGAGGCCCTAACTATGGCTACACCTTC.

The chain employs TRBV28 and TRBJ1-1; no firm D call. CDR1 MDHEN and CDR2 SYDVKM come from the germline V gene. The V end was cut by 4 bases, the J end by 3 bases, with 15 bases between. The CDR3 consists of 15 residues. CDR3 in amino acids: CASSSTPSGYTEAFF. The DNA for the CDR3 is TGTGCCAGCAGTTCGACACCCTCGGGATACACTGAAGCTTTCTTT.

The chain links TRBV7-2 to TRBJ1-1; TRBD1 might be the D (6 bases). The CDR3 length is 14 residues. Trimming removed 5 bases at V and 4 bases at J, with 14 bases between. CDR1 and CDR2 from the germline V gene are SGHTA and FQGNSA. The DNA of the CDR3 is TGTGCCAGCAGCGGAAGGGGGGGTTTCACTGAAGCTTTCTTT. It encodes CASSGRGGFTEAFF.

The rearrangement joins TRBV5-1 to TRBJ2-7; a possible D gene is TRBD1 (6 bases). The CDR3 has 14 residues. The V gene lost 1 base and the J gene lost 3 bases, with 11 bases spanning the gap. CDR1 is SGHRS, CDR2 YFSETQ, per germline. The CDR3 nucleotides read TGCGCCAGCAGCTTGACAGGGCGAATCTACGAGCAGTACTTC. Translation gives CASSLTGRIYEQYF.

The chain combines TRBV4-3 with TRBJ1-2; 10 bases are shared with TRBD1. The J segment lost 3 bases and the V segment lost 3 bases, leaving 7 bases of the junction unmatched. There are 16 residues in the CDR3. CDR1 and CDR2 from the germline V gene are LGHNA and YSLEER. Written as DNA, the CDR3 is TGCGCCAGCAGCCAGAGGACAGGGGGTTTATACTATGGCTACACCTTC. Translation: CASSQRTGGLYYGYTF.

The chain recombines TRBV2 with TRBJ2-7; perhaps TRBD1 as D (6 bases). The length of the CDR3 is 15 residues. V gave up 5 bases and J gave up 2 bases, with 16 bases separating them. Germline V gives CDR1 SNHLY, CDR2 FYNNEI. CDR3 region: CASSFSGQVTYEQYF. CDR3 in DNA: TGTGCCAGCAGTTTCTCGGGACAAGTCACCTACGAGCAGTACTTC.

As for this clone: Other DNA sequences in the same sample also yield this CDR3. The gene calls are TRBV19 and TRBJ1-1; perhaps TRBD1 as D (5 bases). The CDR3 has 13 amino acids. V lost 3 bases and J lost 4, with 9 bases in between. Germline CDR1 reads LNHDA; CDR2 reads SQIVND (reference sequence). The CDR3 sequence is CASSIWGGTEAFF. The CDR3 nucleotides read TGTGCCAGTAGTATTTGGGGGGGCACTGAAGCTTTCTTT. Filled out from reference TRBV19 and TRBJ1-1, the complete variable domain reads DGGITQSPKYLFRKEGQNVTLSCEQNLNHDAMYWYRQDPGQGLRLIYYSQIVNDFQKGDIAEGYSVSREKKESFPLTVTSAQKNPTAFYLCASSIWGGTEAFFGQGTRLTVV.

The CDR3 nucleotides read TGCGCCAGCAGCTTGGCCGGGGGGACTGGAAACACCATATATTTT. It is translated as CASSLAGGTGNTIYF. V and J are TRBV5-1 and TRBJ1-3; D perhaps matches TRBD1 (5 bases). Trimming cost V 0 bases and J 2 bases, with 9 bases left between them. CDR1 and CDR2 from the germline V gene are SGHRS and YFSETQ. The CDR3 is 15 residues long.

The rearrangement links TRBV28 to TRBJ1-5; D unresolved. Germline CDR1 and CDR2: MDHEN and SYDVKM. V gave up 3 bases and J gave up 6 bases, with 12 bases separating them. The CDR3 totals 14 residues. The CDR3 DNA follows: TGTGCCAGCAGTTTCGGGGTGATCAGTCAGCCCCAGCATTTT. This codes for CASSFGVISQPQHF.

The chain joins TRBV5-1 to TRBJ2-7, with a tentative D call TRBD2 (6 bases). Per the germline V gene, CDR1 is SGHRS and CDR2 is YFSETQ. Trimming cost V 4 bases and J 6 bases, with 17 bases left between them. The CDR3 runs 14 residues. The CDR3 sequence: CASSPGTWSGEQYF. Written as DNA, the CDR3 is TGCGCCAGCAGCCCAGGGACTTGGAGCGGCGAGCAGTACTTC.

This clone was detected once. The rearrangement links TRBV5-4 to TRBJ1-2; D is unresolved. Looked up from germline, CDR1 is SGHNT and CDR2 is YYREEE (reference sequence). The CDR3 runs 13 residues. The V end lost 2 bases, the J end lost 4 bases, and 9 bases lay between the germline ends. The CDR3 region is CASSFVQSYGYTF. CDR3 in DNA: TGTGCCAGCAGCTTCGTACAGAGCTATGGCTACACCTTC.

V gene TRBV28 combines with J gene TRBJ2-1; D might be TRBD1 (5 bases). Per germline, CDR1 MDHEN and CDR2 SYDVKM. The ends were cut back, 6 bases at V and 2 bases at J, with 14 bases in the middle. CDR3 length: 15 amino acids. Written as DNA, the CDR3 is TGTGCCAGCAGAACCTTAGGGGCAGCCTACAATGAGCAGTTCTTC. Encoded protein: CASRTLGAAYNEQFF.

The rearrangement joins TRBV5-1 to TRBJ2-2; perhaps TRBD1 as D (5 bases). Germline CDR1 and CDR2: SGHRS and YFSETQ. CDR3 length: 13 residues. V lost 7 bases and J lost 4, with 11 bases in between. In DNA, the CDR3 is TGCGCCAGCTCGGACACCATCACCGGGGAGCTGTTTTTT. This translates into CASSDTITGELFF.

The V and J genes are TRBV2 and TRBJ1-2; 8 nucleotides line up with TRBD1. CDR3 length equals 13 residues. Germline V CDR1 and CDR2: SNHLY, FYNNEI. V was clipped by 10 bases and J by 4 bases; unmatched bases: 8. The CDR3 DNA is TGTGCCACTACCCTGGACAGGGTCTATGGCTACACCTTC. Translating it yields CATTLDRVYGYTF. Drawing the rest from reference TRBV2 and TRBJ1-2, the complete variable domain is EPEVTQTPSHQVTQMGQEVILRCVPISNHLYFYWYRQILGQKVEFLVSFYNNEISEKSEIFDDQFSVERPDGSNFTLKIRSTKLEDSAMYFCATTLDRVYGYTFGSGTRLTVV.

This rearrangement joins TRBV4-1 to TRBJ2-7, with 7 bases lining up with TRBD2. V lost 0 bases to trimming and J lost 5 bases; unmatched junction nucleotides: 10. From germline, CDR1 is MGHRA and CDR2 YSYEKL. The CDR3 totals 16 residues. The CDR3 nucleotides are TGCGCCAGCAGCCAAGATAGGTCGGGACTAAGTGACGAGCAGTACTTC. Translation gives CASSQDRSGLSDEQYF.

The CDR3 region is CASSLQRGVAEAFF. In DNA form, the CDR3 reads TGTGCCAGCAGTTTACAACGTGGAGTCGCTGAAGCTTTCTTT. The V and J genes are TRBV27 and TRBJ1-1; D is unresolved. Germline V gives CDR1 MNHEY, CDR2 SMNVEV (reference sequence). CDR3 length equals 14 residues. Trimming shortened V by 2 bases and J by 6 bases, and 13 bases separated the two germline ends.

The chain carries TRBV28 and TRBJ1-5; the D gene is possibly TRBD1 (5 bases). Trimming pared 3 bases from V and 6 bases from J, leaving 15 bases between. The CDR3 has 15 amino acids. Germline V lookup: CDR1 MDHEN, CDR2 SYDVKM. The CDR3 loop is CASSFGASWSQPQHF. CDR3 coding DNA: TGTGCCAGCAGTTTTGGGGCCAGTTGGAGTCAGCCCCAGCATTTT.

As DNA, the CDR3 is TGTGCCATCAGTGCCCGGCGGGTTTCAGGGGGCGACCAAGAGACCCAGTACTTC. This codes for CAISARRVSGGDQETQYF. The V call is TRBV10-3, the J call TRBJ2-5; the match to TRBD1 covers 8 bases. Germline values: CDR1 ENHRY, CDR2 SYGVKD. The CDR3 runs to 18 residues. V lost 4 bases, J lost 0 bases, and 13 bases stayed unmatched.

The chain couples TRBV11-2 to TRBJ2-1, with 11 bases identical to TRBD2. Germline CDR1 is SGHAT and CDR2 is FQNNGV. The V gene end was trimmed by 5 bases and the J gene end by 7 bases; junction bases not matched to a gene: 7. The CDR3 runs 15 residues. The CDR3, as DNA: TGTGCCAGCAGCCCCCTAGCGGGGGGATTTAATGAGCAGTTCTTC. This sequence encodes CASSPLAGGFNEQFF. The variable domain in full, with the rest retrieved from reference TRBV11-2 and TRBJ2-1, is EAGVAQSPRYKIIEKRQSVAFWCNPISGHATLYWYQQILGQGPKLLIQFQNNGVVDDSQLPKDRFSAERLKGVDSTLKIQPAKLEDSAVYLCASSPLAGGFNEQFFGPGTRLTVL.

The chain carries TRBV19 and TRBJ1-1; D perhaps matches TRBD1 (5 bases). The CDR3 consists of 12 residues. V was pared by 10 bases and J by 5 bases, with 14 bases between. Per germline, CDR1 LNHDA and CDR2 SQIVND (reference sequence). The CDR3 DNA reads TGTGCCACCGAGGGGAGGTTTACTGAAGCTTTCTTT. This gives the protein CATEGRFTEAFF.

This clone has only a few counts. The V gene is TRBV25-1, the J gene TRBJ1-4, with TRBD1 as a possible D gene (5 bases). The CDR3 spans 13 residues. V shed 3 bases and J shed 8 bases, with 10 bases lying between them. The germline gives CDR1 MGHDK, CDR2 SYGVNS. Here the CDR3 DNA reads TGTGCCAGCAGTGACAGGGTTGGCGAAAAACTGTTTTTT. Its translation is CASSDRVGEKLFF.

This rearrangement joins TRBV15 to TRBJ2-5; D is uncertain. Germline V gives CDR1 LNHNV, CDR2 YYDKDF (reference sequence). Trimming removed 1 base from V and 2 bases from J, with 5 bases in between. This CDR3 spans 13 amino acids. CDR3: CATSRGPQETQYF. CDR3 bases: TGTGCCACCAGCAGAGGGCCTCAAGAGACCCAGTACTTC.

V usage is TRBV19 and J usage is TRBJ1-2; 8 nucleotides line up with TRBD1. Germline lookup yields CDR1 LNHDA and CDR2 SQIVND (reference sequence). Losses at the gene ends were 3 bases for V and 7 bases for J; bases not matched to a gene: 10. This CDR3 has 15 amino acids. CDR3 region: CASSIPGQGNSGYTF. The CDR3, as DNA: TGTGCCAGTAGTATCCCTGGACAGGGCAATAGTGGCTACACCTTC.

The gene calls are TRBV28 and TRBJ1-5, with TRBD1 matching 8 bases. CDR1 and CDR2 from the germline V gene are MDHEN and SYDVKM. Germline trimming cut 6 bases from V and 2 bases from J; bases unmatched to any gene: 6. The CDR3 consists of 15 residues. Here the CDR3 reads CASRAPGQGNQPQHF. The CDR3, as DNA: TGTGCCAGCAGGGCCCCGGGACAGGGCAATCAGCCCCAGCATTTT.

This clone was recorded only once. This rearrangement joins TRBV21-1 to TRBJ2-4; the table names TRBD1, a call not compared with the DNA. TRBV21-1 is tagged as a pseudogene. There are 16 residues in the CDR3. The CDR3 DNA sequence: TGTGCCAGCAGCATACCGACAGGGATACCCAAAAACATTCAGTACTTC. This sequence encodes CASSIPTGIPKNIQYF.

The gene calls are TRBV11-1 and TRBJ2-2; D is unresolved. From germline, CDR1 is SGHAT and CDR2 FQDESV (reference sequence). This CDR3 region has 15 residues. The V gene lost 7 bases and the J gene lost 4 bases, with 16 bases spanning the gap. CDR3 residues: CASNSRSYSTGELFF. CDR3 bases: TGTGCCAGCAATTCAAGGTCCTACAGCACCGGGGAGCTGTTTTTT.

V usage is TRBV30 and J usage is TRBJ1-1; a possible D gene is TRBD1 (6 bases). Germline assignment: CDR1 GTSNPN and CDR2 SVGIG (reference sequence). The CDR3 contains 13 residues. The V and J ends lost 2 bases and 2 bases respectively, with 9 bases between them. Here the CDR3 DNA reads TGTGCCTGGAGTCGGGACACCAACACTGAAGCTTTCTTT. This gives the protein CAWSRDTNTEAFF.